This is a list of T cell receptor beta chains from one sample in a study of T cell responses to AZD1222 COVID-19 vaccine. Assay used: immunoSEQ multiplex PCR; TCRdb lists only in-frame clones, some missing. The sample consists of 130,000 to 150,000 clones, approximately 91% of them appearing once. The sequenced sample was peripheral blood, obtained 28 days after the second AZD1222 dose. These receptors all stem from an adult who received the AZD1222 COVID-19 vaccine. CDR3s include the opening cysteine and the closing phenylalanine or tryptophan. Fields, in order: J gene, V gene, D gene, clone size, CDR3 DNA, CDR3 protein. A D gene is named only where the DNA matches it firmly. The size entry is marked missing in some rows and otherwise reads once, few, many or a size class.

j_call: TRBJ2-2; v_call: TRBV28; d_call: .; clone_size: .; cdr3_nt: TGTGCCAGCAGTTCTCAATACATGCTGGACACGAACACCGGGGAGCTGTTTTTT; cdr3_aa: CASSSQYMLDTNTGELFF
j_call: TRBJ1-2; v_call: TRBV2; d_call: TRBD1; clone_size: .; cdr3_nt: TGTGCCAGCAGTCCGGGACAGAGGAACTATGGCTACACCTTC; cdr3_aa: CASSPGQRNYGYTF
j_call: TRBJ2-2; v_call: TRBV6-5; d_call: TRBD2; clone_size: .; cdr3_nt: TGTGCCAGCAGTTACGGGCTAGCGGGGAACACCGGGGAGCTGTTTTTT; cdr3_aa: CASSYGLAGNTGELFF
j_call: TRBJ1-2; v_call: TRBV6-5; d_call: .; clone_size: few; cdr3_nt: TGTGCCAGCAGTTTCTCTTCCGATCTCCCCTATGGCTACACCTTC; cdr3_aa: CASSFSSDLPYGYTF
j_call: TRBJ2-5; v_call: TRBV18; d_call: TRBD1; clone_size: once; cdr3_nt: TGTGCCAGCTCACCGCGGGACAGGGAACAAGAGACCCAGTACTTC; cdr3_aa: CASSPRDREQETQYF
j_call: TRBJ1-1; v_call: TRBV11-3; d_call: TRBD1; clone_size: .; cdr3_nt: TGTGCCAGCAGCTTCGGACAGGGGGGTGAAGCTTTCTTT; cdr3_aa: CASSFGQGGEAFF
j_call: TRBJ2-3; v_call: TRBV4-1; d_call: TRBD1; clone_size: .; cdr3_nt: TGCGCCAGCAGCCAATTTGGGACAGGCACAGATACGCAGTATTTT; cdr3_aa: CASSQFGTGTDTQYF
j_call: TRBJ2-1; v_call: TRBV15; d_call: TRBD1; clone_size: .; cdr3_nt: TGTGCCACCAGCAACCGGCGGACAGGGGGAGCCTACAATGAGCAGTTCTTC; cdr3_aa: CATSNRRTGGAYNEQFF
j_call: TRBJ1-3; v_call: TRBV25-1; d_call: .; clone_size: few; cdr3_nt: TGTGCCAGCAGTGAATGGGGCTACTCTGGAAACACCATATATTTT; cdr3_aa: CASSEWGYSGNTIYF
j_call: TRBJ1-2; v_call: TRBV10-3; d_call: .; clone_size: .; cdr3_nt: TGTGCCATCCAGGCAGGGCGAAACTATGGCTACACCTTC; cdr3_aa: CAIQAGRNYGYTF
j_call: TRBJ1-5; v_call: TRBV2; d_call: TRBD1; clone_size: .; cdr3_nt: TGTGCCAGCAAGACAGGGGCGAATCAGCCCCAGCATTTT; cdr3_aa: CASKTGANQPQHF
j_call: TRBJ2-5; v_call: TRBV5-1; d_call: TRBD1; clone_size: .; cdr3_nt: TGCGCCAGCACCCGAGGGGGCGGGGAGACCCAGTACTTC; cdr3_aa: CASTRGGGETQYF
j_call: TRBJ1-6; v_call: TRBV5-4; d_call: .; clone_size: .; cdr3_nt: TGTGCCAGCAGCTTTAATGACGGGGGAGGGGGACCCCTCCACTTT; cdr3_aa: CASSFNDGGGGPLHF
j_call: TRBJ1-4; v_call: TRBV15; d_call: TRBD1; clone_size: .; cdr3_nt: TGTGCCACCAGCACCCGGACAGGGAATGAAAAACTGTTTTTT; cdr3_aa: CATSTRTGNEKLFF
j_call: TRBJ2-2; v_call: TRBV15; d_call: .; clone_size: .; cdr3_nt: TGTGCCACCAGTCCCGTTCCCACCGGGGAGCTGTTTTTT; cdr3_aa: CATSPVPTGELFF
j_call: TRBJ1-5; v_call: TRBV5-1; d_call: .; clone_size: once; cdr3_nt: TGCGCCAGCAGCTACGACACAAATCAGCCCCAGCATTTT; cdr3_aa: CASSYDTNQPQHF
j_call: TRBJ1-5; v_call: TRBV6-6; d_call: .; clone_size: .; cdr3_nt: TGTGCCAGCACCAAAGAGGGGGAAGGCAATCAGCCCCAGCATTTT; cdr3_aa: CASTKEGEGNQPQHF
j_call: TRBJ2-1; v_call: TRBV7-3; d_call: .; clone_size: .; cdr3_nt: TGTGCCAGCAGAACCGGGACCAGCTCCTACAATGAGCAGTTCTTC; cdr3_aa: CASRTGTSSYNEQFF
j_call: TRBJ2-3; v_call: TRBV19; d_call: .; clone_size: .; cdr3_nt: TGTGCCAGTAGTATCCTCGAGACCACAGATACGCAGTATTTT; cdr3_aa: CASSILETTDTQYF
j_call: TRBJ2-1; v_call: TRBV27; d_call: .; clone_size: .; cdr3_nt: TGTGCCAGCAGTCACCAGTACAATGAGCAGTTCTTC; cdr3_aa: CASSHQYNEQFF
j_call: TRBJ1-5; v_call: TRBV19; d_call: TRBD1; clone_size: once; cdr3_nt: TGTGCCAGTAGCAAGACAGGGGGCAATCAGCCCCAGCATTTT; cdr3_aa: CASSKTGGNQPQHF
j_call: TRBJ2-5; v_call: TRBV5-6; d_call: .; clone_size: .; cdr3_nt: TGTGCCAGCAGCTTGGGCAGGGCCCTCAGGAGGTACCAAGAGACCCAGTACTTC; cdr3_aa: CASSLGRALRRYQETQYF
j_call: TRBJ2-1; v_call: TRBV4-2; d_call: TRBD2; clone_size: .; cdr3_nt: TGTGCCAGCAGCCCATTGGGACTAGCAGGCTACAATGAGCAGTTCTTC; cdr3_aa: CASSPLGLAGYNEQFF
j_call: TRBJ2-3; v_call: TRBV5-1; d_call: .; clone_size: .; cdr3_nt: TGCGCCAGCAGCTTGACCCCTCCTGGGTCCACAGATACGCAGTATTTT; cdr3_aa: CASSLTPPGSTDTQYF
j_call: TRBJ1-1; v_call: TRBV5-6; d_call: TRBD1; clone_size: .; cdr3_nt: TGTGCCAGCAGCTTGGTACAGGGGGAAGCTTTCTTT; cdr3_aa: CASSLVQGEAFF
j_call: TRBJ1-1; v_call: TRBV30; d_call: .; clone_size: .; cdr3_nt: TGTGCCTGGAGGGGTAGGGGTGGTCTGAACACTGAAGCTTTCTTT; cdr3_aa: CAWRGRGGLNTEAFF
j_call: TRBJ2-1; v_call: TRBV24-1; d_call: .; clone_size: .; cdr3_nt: TGTGCCACCAGTGCCGGAGTCCTAGATGAGCAGTTCTTC; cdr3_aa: CATSAGVLDEQFF
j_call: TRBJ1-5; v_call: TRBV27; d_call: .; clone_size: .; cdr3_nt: TGTGCCAGCAGTCCCCTCCCCAATCAGCCCCAGCATTTT; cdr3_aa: CASSPLPNQPQHF
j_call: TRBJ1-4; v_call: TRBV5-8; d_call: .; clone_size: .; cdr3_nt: TGTGCCAGCAGCTCAACTTCGGGGGAGTGGTATGAAAAACTGTTTTTT; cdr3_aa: CASSSTSGEWYEKLFF
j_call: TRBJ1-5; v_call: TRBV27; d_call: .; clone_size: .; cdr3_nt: TGTGCCAGCAGTTTTGACAGGCTCAATCAGCCCCAGCATTTT; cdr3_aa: CASSFDRLNQPQHF
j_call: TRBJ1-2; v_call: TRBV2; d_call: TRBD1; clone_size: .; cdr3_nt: TGTGCCAGCAGTGTGACAGGGGCTGGCGGCTACACCTTC; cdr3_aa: CASSVTGAGGYTF
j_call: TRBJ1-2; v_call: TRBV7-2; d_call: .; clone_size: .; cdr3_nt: TGTGCCAGCAGCTTAGAAGGGTATTCTGGCTACACCTTC; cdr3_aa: CASSLEGYSGYTF
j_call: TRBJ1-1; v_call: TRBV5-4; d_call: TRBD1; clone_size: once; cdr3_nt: TGTGCCAGCAGCTTGGGGTACGGTTTGACAGGGGGGAATGAAGCTTTCTTT; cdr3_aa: CASSLGYGLTGGNEAFF
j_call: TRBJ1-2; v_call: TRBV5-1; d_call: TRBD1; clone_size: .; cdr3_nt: TGCGCCAGCAGCTTGGGACCCCGGGACAGGGGGATTTCCTATGGCTACACCTTC; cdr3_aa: CASSLGPRDRGISYGYTF
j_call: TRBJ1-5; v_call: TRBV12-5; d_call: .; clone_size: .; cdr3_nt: TGTGCTAGTGGCCGGGAACCGGGACAGCCCCAGCATTTT; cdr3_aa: CASGREPGQPQHF
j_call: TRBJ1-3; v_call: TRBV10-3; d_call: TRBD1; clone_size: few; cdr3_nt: TGTGCCACCGGACAGGTCAACTCTGGAAACACCATATATTTT; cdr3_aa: CATGQVNSGNTIYF
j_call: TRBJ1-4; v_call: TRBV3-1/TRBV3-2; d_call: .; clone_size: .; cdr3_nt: TGTGCCAGCAGCCATCGGGGAGGGGGTTATGAAAAACTGTTTTTT; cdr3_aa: CASSHRGGGYEKLFF
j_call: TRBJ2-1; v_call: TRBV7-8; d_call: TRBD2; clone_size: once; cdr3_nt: TGTGCCAGCAGGACAACTAGCGCAAGCTCCTACAATGAGCAGTTCTTC; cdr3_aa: CASRTTSASSYNEQFF
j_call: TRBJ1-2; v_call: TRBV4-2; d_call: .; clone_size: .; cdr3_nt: TGTGCCTCCGGCAGGGAACGCGGCTACACCTTC; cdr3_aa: CASGRERGYTF
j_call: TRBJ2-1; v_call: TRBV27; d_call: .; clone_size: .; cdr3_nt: TGTGCCAGCAGTGCCGCGGGCGACAATGAGCAGTTCTTC; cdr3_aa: CASSAAGDNEQFF
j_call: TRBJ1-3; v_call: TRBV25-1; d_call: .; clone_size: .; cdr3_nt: TGTGCCAGCAGTAGAGGGAATGGAAACACCATATATTTT; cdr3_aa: CASSRGNGNTIYF
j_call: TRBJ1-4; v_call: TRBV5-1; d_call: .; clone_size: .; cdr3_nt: TGCGCCAGCAGCTCACAAGTTCTTCCAAAAAAACTGTTTTTT; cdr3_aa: CASSSQVLPKKLFF
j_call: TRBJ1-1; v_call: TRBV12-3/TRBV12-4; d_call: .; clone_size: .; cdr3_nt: TGTGCCAGCAGTTCAGGGGCCAGGACTGAAGCTTTCTTT; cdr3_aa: CASSSGARTEAFF
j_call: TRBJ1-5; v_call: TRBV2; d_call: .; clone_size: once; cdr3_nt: TGTGCCAGCAGTGGCGTAAGCGGCAATCAGCCCCAGCATTTT; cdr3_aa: CASSGVSGNQPQHF
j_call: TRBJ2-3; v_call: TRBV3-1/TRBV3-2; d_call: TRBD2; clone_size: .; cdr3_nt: TGTGCCAGCAGCCAGCTCATAGCGGGAAGTAAGGGCACAGATACGCAGTATTTT; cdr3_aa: CASSQLIAGSKGTDTQYF
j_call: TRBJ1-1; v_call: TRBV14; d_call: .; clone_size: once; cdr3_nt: TGTGCCAGCAGGGATACATGGGGGCGCGAGACTGAAGCTTTCTTT; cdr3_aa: CASRDTWGRETEAFF
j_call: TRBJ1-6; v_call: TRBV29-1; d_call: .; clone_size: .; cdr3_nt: TGCAGCGTCCAAGGGGACCCCAATTCACCCCTCCACTTT; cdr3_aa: CSVQGDPNSPLHF
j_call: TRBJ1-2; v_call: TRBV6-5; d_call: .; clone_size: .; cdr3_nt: TGTGCCACCACGAACAGGGATGGCTACACCTTC; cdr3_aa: CATTNRDGYTF
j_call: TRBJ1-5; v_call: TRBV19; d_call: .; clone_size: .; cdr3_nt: TGTGCCAGTAGTATAGATCTATTCCGGGGCTACGGGAGCAATCAGCCCCAGCATTTT; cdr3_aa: CASSIDLFRGYGSNQPQHF
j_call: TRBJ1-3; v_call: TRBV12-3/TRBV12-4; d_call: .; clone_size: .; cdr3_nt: TGTGCCAGCAGCGGACAGCTAGGAAACACCATATATTTT; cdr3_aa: CASSGQLGNTIYF
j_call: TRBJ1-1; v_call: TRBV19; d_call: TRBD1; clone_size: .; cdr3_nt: TGTGCCAGTAGTCAGGGACAGGGACGAGCCAACACTGAAGCTTTCTTT; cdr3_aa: CASSQGQGRANTEAFF
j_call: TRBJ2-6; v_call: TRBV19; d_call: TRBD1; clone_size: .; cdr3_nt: TGTGCCAGTAAGGACAGGGTGGGATCTGGGGCCAACGTCCTGACTTTC; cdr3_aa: CASKDRVGSGANVLTF